The 24 T cell receptor beta chains below all came from one sample that was sequenced in a study of response to subunit inactivated influenza vaccine. TCRdb re-derived calls from the RT-PCR reads in MiXCR, one entry per CDR3 protein. In the table there are hundreds of thousands of distinct CDR3 sequences, approximately 17% of which are singletons. This specimen consisted of PBMCs from blood, obtained 4 to 6 days after vaccination. The receptors shown here come from a man aged 50-59 years who received an inactivated influenza vaccine.

The V and J genes are TRBV9 and TRBJ2-1, with 9 bases identical to TRBD2. There are 19 residues in the CDR3. V was clipped by 0 bases and J by 4 bases; unmatched bases: 14. Germline V gene data show CDR1 as SGDLS and CDR2 as YYNGEE. DNA of the CDR3: TGTGCCAGCAGCGTAGGTAGCGGGAGAGGTTGGGATATATACAATGAGCAGTTCTTC. Protein sequence: CASSVGSGRGWDIYNEQFF.

This clonotype was seen more than once but under ten times. The J gene is TRBJ2-2, the V gene TRBV6-4, with 9 positions matching TRBD1. Per germline, CDR1 MRHNA and CDR2 SNTAGT. The CDR3 totals 17 residues. After removal of 0 bases from V and 4 bases from J, the junction contained 6 bases not matched to a gene. Written as DNA, the CDR3 is TGTGCCAGCAGTGACTCAGTAGCGGACAGGGGCACCGGGGAGCTGTTTTTT. It is translated as CASSDSVADRGTGELFF.

The chain links TRBV4-2 to TRBJ1-2; D unresolved. V gave up 0 bases and J gave up 2 bases, with 10 bases separating them. The CDR3 loop spans 15 amino acids. Germline V gene sequence: CDR1 LGHNA, CDR2 YNFKEQ. CDR3 bases: TGTGCCAGCAGCCAAGATATCGCAGTCAACTATGGCTACACCTTC. Translated, it gives CASSQDIAVNYGYTF.

This clonotype was recorded at least ten times. This chain links TRBV29-1 with TRBJ2-1; 11 bases agree with TRBD2. Germline-derived CDR1 and CDR2 are SQVTM and ANQGSEA. With 7 bases clipped from V and 5 bases from J, the junction kept 4 bases outside the gene matches. CDR3 length equals 13 residues. CDR3 in amino acids: CSGLAGNHNEQFF. CDR3 DNA: TGCAGCGGACTAGCGGGGAACCACAATGAGCAGTTCTTC.

Of note for this clonotype: As the CDR3 is not closed by the conserved phenylalanine or tryptophan, this likely results from a read error. This chain links TRBV2 with TRBJ2-3; D call uncertain. In germline, CDR1 is SNHLY, CDR2 FYNNEI. This CDR3 has 14 residues. Deletions cut 6 bases from V and 1 base from J, with 11 bases between. The CDR3 region is CASSLPQRTDTQYS. CDR3 DNA: TGTGCCAGCAGCCTCCCACAACGCACAGATACGCAGTATTCT.

This clonotype was counted only a few times. V usage is TRBV7-9 and J usage is TRBJ1-1; no clear D gene. Looked up from germline, CDR1 is SEHNR and CDR2 is FQNEAQ (reference sequence). The V and J ends lost 0 bases and 7 bases respectively, with 9 bases between them. The CDR3 consists of 13 residues. CDR3: CASSLAEWSEAFF. The CDR3 DNA reads TGTGCCAGCAGCTTAGCAGAATGGAGTGAAGCTTTCTTT.

The chain employs TRBV18 and TRBJ2-7; TRBD1 matches at 7 bases. Germline CDR1 reads KGHSH; CDR2 reads LQKENI. This CDR3 has 15 amino acids. The junction had 9 bases not matched to a gene; V was cut back by 5 bases and J by 2 bases. This CDR3 reads CASSARQGLAYEQYF. The DNA for the CDR3 is TGTGCCAGCTCAGCGAGACAGGGTCTGGCCTACGAGCAGTACTTC.

The J gene is TRBJ2-7, the V gene TRBV20-1; TRBD2 matches 9 bases. The CDR3 totals 15 residues. Per the germline V gene, CDR1 is DFQATT and CDR2 is SNEGSKA (reference sequence). V was pared by 7 bases and J by 6 bases, with 16 bases of the junction left unmatched. The DNA for the CDR3 is TGCAGTGTGGTTAGCGGGAGACAAAAAAGGGGCGAGCAGTACTTC. Protein sequence: CSVVSGRQKRGEQYF.

The chain links TRBV11-2 to TRBJ2-7, with a weak D call TRBD2 (6 bases). In germline, CDR1 is SGHAT, CDR2 FQNNGV. The CDR3 loop spans 15 amino acids. V dropped 1 base and J dropped 6 bases, with 16 bases sitting between them. CDR3 nucleotide sequence: TGTGCCAGCAGCTTAGTGGCGGGGCGGGGTACCGAGCAGTACTTC. It specifies CASSLVAGRGTEQYF.

This clonotype was seen a few times. The chain is built from TRBV28 and TRBJ1-4; D is unresolved. The V gene lost 6 bases and the J gene lost 6 bases, with 14 bases spanning the gap. The CDR3 totals 14 residues. The V gene's germline CDR1 is MDHEN and CDR2 SYDVKM. CDR3 amino acids: CASSHHDGDEKLFF. The CDR3 DNA follows: TGTGCCAGCAGCCACCACGACGGCGATGAAAAACTGTTTTTT.

CDR3 DNA: TGTGCCAGCAGTTACTATCTAGCGGCCTACGAGCAGTACTTC. The encoded protein is CASSYYLAAYEQYF. The chain combines TRBV6-5 with TRBJ2-7; TRBD2 aligns across 7 bases. The junction had 2 bases not matched to a gene; V was cut back by 1 base and J by 2 bases. The germline V gene encodes CDR1 MNHEY and CDR2 SVGAGI. CDR3 length: 14 residues.

This clonotype has only a few counts. The CDR3 bases are TGCAGCGTTGAAGATGGGACTAGCGGGCTCAGCGGGGAGCTGTTTTTT. This encodes CSVEDGTSGLSGELFF. The chain employs TRBV29-1 and TRBJ2-2; 12 nucleotides align to TRBD2. Germline V gives CDR1 SQVTM, CDR2 ANQGSEA. V was pared by 0 bases and J by 7 bases, with 6 bases of the junction left unmatched. The CDR3 has 16 amino acids.

The chain couples TRBV7-9 to TRBJ2-1, with D uncertain. V shed 1 base and J shed 8 bases, with 12 bases lying between them. The CDR3 is 14 amino acids. Germline CDR1 is SEHNR and CDR2 is FQNEAQ (reference sequence). CDR3 protein: CASSLVTSRDEQFF. The CDR3 DNA follows: TGTGCCAGCAGCTTAGTAACCAGTAGGGATGAGCAGTTCTTC.

This clonotype was counted a few times. The CDR3 bases are TGCGCCAGCAGCGAACAGGGGTGGGCTAATGAAAAACTGTTTTTT. As protein: CASSEQGWANEKLFF. V usage is TRBV5-1 and J usage is TRBJ1-4; TRBD1 aligns across 7 bases. V shed 4 bases and J 3 bases; nucleotides not matched to a gene: 6. CDR3 length equals 15 residues. Germline lookup yields CDR1 SGHRS and CDR2 YFSETQ. Supplemented by reference TRBV5-1 and TRBJ1-4, the full variable domain reads KAGVTQTPRYLIKTRGQQVTLSCSPISGHRSVSWYQQTPGQGLQFLFEYFSETQRNKGNFPGRFSGRQFSNSRSEMNVSTLELGDSALYLCASSEQGWANEKLFFGSGTQLSVL.

The chain recombines TRBV12-3 or TRBV12-4 with TRBJ2-7; 11 bases are shared with TRBD1. The V segment lost 0 bases and the J segment 5 bases; nucleotides outside the gene matches: 3. This CDR3 is built from 15 residues. The CDR3 here is CASSLAGQGGDEQYF. For the CDR3, the DNA is TGTGCCAGCAGTTTAGCGGGACAGGGGGGTGACGAGCAGTACTTC.

The chain couples TRBV20-1 to TRBJ2-5, with 11 bases identical to TRBD2. Germline V gene sequence: CDR1 DFQATT, CDR2 SNEGSKA (reference sequence). After removal of 0 bases from V and 4 bases from J, the junction contained 4 bases not matched to a gene. CDR3 length equals 15 residues. The CDR3 coding sequence is TGCAGTGCTAGAGAGACTAGCGGGGCTTCAGAGACCCAGTACTTC. Amino acids: CSARETSGASETQYF.

In its sample, this clonotype was seen many times. This chain uses TRBV29-1 with TRBJ2-3; 11 nucleotides agree with TRBD2. Per germline, CDR1 SQVTM and CDR2 ANQGSEA. The CDR3 has 15 amino acids. V lost 6 bases, J lost 6 bases, and 11 bases stayed unmatched. The CDR3 loop reads CSVEPTSGRVDTQYF. As DNA, the CDR3 is TGCAGCGTCGAGCCTACTAGCGGGAGAGTGGATACGCAGTATTTT.

In this sample, this clonotype turned up a few times. The chain links TRBV6-5 to TRBJ2-3; 14 nucleotides agree with TRBD2. In germline, CDR1 is MNHEY, CDR2 SVGAGI. CDR3 length: 14 amino acids. Trimming at V came to 6 bases and at J to 9 bases, leaving 5 bases not matched to a gene. The CDR3 loop reads CASRTGTSGGTQYF. CDR3 bases: TGTGCCAGCAGAACCGGGACTAGCGGGGGCACGCAGTATTTT.

Concerning this clonotype itself: One junction end disagrees with the germline gene, perhaps due to a read error. The J gene is TRBJ1-3, the V gene TRBV29-1; D unclear. The CDR3 has 11 amino acids. Looked up from germline, CDR1 is SQVTM and CDR2 is ANQGSEA. CDR3 sequence reads: CSGRFGNTMYF. CDR3 DNA sequence: TGCAGCGGAAGATTTGGAAACACCATGTATTTT.

Ten or more counts support this clonotype. The chain links TRBV7-2 to TRBJ2-3, with TRBD2 identical over 8 bases. The CDR3 extends over 17 amino acids. Germline lookup yields CDR1 SGHTA and CDR2 FQGNSA. The V gene end was trimmed by 2 bases and the J gene end by 2 bases; junction bases not matched to a gene: 9. In nucleotides, the CDR3 is TGTGCCAGCAGCTTACGAGGAATAGCGGGGTACACAGATACGCAGTATTTT. Its protein product is CASSLRGIAGYTDTQYF.

This clonotype occurred a few times. The chain uses TRBV27 and TRBJ2-3; no firm D call. CDR3 size: 12 residues. Germline V gene lookup returns CDR1 MNHEY and CDR2 SMNVEV (reference sequence). Trimming took off 6 bases at V and 7 bases at J, with 11 bases between the two ends. The CDR3 spells CASSVLGNTQYF. The CDR3 bases are TGTGCCAGCAGCGTCCTTGGAAATACGCAGTATTTT.

The chain has TRBV5-1 and TRBJ2-7; 8 bases agree with TRBD1. The CDR3 spans 15 residues. The germline gives CDR1 SGHRS, CDR2 YFSETQ. V shed 0 bases, J shed 7 bases, and the junction held 9 bases outside the gene matches. CDR3 DNA sequence: TGCGCCAGCAGCTTGGAGGGGACAGGCGGAGGTGAGCAGTACTTC. Translating it yields CASSLEGTGGGEQYF.

This clonotype was found a few times. The V call is TRBV2, the J call TRBJ2-2, with 7 nucleotides matching TRBD1. The CDR3 contains 15 residues. V lost 4 bases to trimming and J lost 4 bases; unmatched junction nucleotides: 6. Germline V lookup: CDR1 SNHLY, CDR2 FYNNEI. The CDR3 reads CASSVTQGSTGELFF. DNA for the CDR3: TGTGCCAGCAGTGTGACACAGGGGAGCACCGGGGAGCTGTTTTTT.

The chain employs TRBV7-9 and TRBJ2-7; D might be TRBD1 (7 bases). Trimming removed 1 base from V and 5 bases from J, with 18 bases in between. Germline lookup yields CDR1 SEHNR and CDR2 FQNEAQ (reference sequence). The CDR3 extends over 16 amino acids. The CDR3 protein is CASSLVLWTGGDEQYF. For the CDR3, the DNA is TGTGCCAGCAGCTTAGTTCTCTGGACAGGAGGGGACGAGCAGTACTTC.